The 22 T cell receptor beta chains presented below share a single source sample, sequenced in a study of memory B cells and T cells in multiple sclerosis. After stimulus-free culture, autoproliferating CFSE-dim and non-proliferating CFSE-high T cells were sequenced separately. Pooled replicate wells came from some 50 million CFSE-labeled PBMCs cultured less than eight days without stimulus. Antigen specificity for these receptors is unknown. This table comes from immunoSEQ multiplex PCR, and its TCRdb copy is limited to in-frame clones, with some not included. The data hold roughly 12,000 clones, with 70% to 90% observed a single time. Source material: PBMCs from blood kept in culture. These receptor sequences come from a human donor with multiple sclerosis.

This rearrangement joins TRBV6-5 to TRBJ2-2; a possible D gene is TRBD2 (6 bases). V was clipped by 0 bases and J by 6 bases, with 8 bases between them. The CDR3 is 14 amino acids. In germline, CDR1 is MNHEY, CDR2 SVGAGI. The CDR3 sequence: CASSYSWGAGELFF. The CDR3 DNA sequence: TGTGCCAGCAGTTACTCGTGGGGGGCCGGGGAGCTGTTTTTT.

The V gene is TRBV30, the J gene TRBJ1-4, with no clear D. V gave up 0 bases and J gave up 6 bases, with 8 bases separating them. Germline V lookup: CDR1 GTSNPN, CDR2 SVGIG (reference sequence). The CDR3 has 13 residues. Here the CDR3 reads CAWSVRPDEKLFF. The CDR3 DNA sequence: TGTGCCTGGAGTGTACGCCCTGATGAAAAACTGTTTTTT.

The chain uses TRBV6-6 and TRBJ2-7; 9 positions match TRBD1. Germline V gene sequence: CDR1 MNHNY, CDR2 SVGAGI (reference sequence). Trimming at V came to 3 bases and at J to 3 bases, leaving 6 bases not matched to a gene. CDR3 length equals 15 residues. The CDR3 DNA is TGTGCCAGCAGTTATCCGACAGGGGGGGACTACGAGCAGTACTTC. Protein sequence: CASSYPTGGDYEQYF.

The chain combines TRBV18 with TRBJ2-5; 10 nucleotides match TRBD1. TRBJ2-7 explains the end of the DNA better; the J call may be wrong. This CDR3 has 15 residues. Germline loops: CDR1 KGHSH, CDR2 LQKENI. CDR3 amino acids: CASSPTGTGAYEQYF. CDR3 coding DNA: TGTGCCAGCTCACCTACCGGGACAGGGGCCTACGAGCAGTACTTC.

This clone appeared a few times. This chain joins TRBV5-1 and TRBJ2-5; D uncertain. V dropped 3 bases and J dropped 4 bases, with 10 bases sitting between them. Germline CDR1 and CDR2: SGHRS and YFSETQ. The CDR3 extends over 13 amino acids. Here the CDR3 reads CASSSGLVETQYF. The CDR3 DNA is TGCGCCAGCAGCTCGGGCCTTGTAGAGACCCAGTACTTC.

The chain recombines TRBV27 with TRBJ1-1; D is uncertain. The CDR3 length is 13 residues. The V end lost 3 bases, the J end lost 0 bases, and 5 bases lay between the germline ends. Germline assignment: CDR1 MNHEY and CDR2 SMNVEV (reference sequence). In DNA form, the CDR3 reads TGTGCCAGCAGTTTTCAAGTGAACACTGAAGCTTTCTTT. Translating it yields CASSFQVNTEAFF.

This clone was seen more than once but under ten times. The V and J genes are TRBV10-3 and TRBJ1-3; D gene unclear. The germline gives CDR1 ENHRY, CDR2 SYGVKD. Trimming took off 8 bases at V and 4 bases at J, with 6 bases between the two ends. CDR3 length: 11 residues. CDR3: CAILWGNTIYF. The CDR3 nucleotides read TGTGCCATCCTCTGGGGAAACACCATATATTTT.

The chain couples TRBV18 to TRBJ1-2; the match to TRBD1 covers 8 bases. The V gene end was trimmed by 3 bases and the J gene end by 4 bases; junction bases not matched to a gene: 19. Germline V gene data show CDR1 as KGHSH and CDR2 as LQKENI. The CDR3 contains 19 residues. The CDR3 loop is CASSPQGQVISLLGYGYTF. The CDR3 DNA follows: TGTGCCAGCTCACCGCAGGGACAGGTCATCTCTCTTCTGGGCTATGGCTACACCTTC.

In its sample, this clone was seen a few times. The genes are TRBV7-9 and TRBJ1-1; 8 positions match TRBD1. This CDR3 has 14 amino acids. Germline CDR1 SEHNR, CDR2 FQNEAQ (reference sequence). V shed 5 bases and J 0 bases; nucleotides not matched to a gene: 2. The CDR3 region is CASSRTGMNTEAFF. The CDR3 DNA is TGTGCCAGCAGCCGGACAGGGATGAACACTGAAGCTTTCTTT.

The chain carries TRBV29-1 and TRBJ2-5, with D perhaps TRBD2 (5 bases). This CDR3 contains 10 residues. Germline assignment: CDR1 SQVTM and CDR2 ANQGSEA. CDR3 amino acids: CGGGTVDQYF. CDR3 sequence (DNA): TGCGGAGGTGGTACAGTGGACCAGTACTTC.

The chain employs TRBV6-1 and TRBJ1-4; D is undetermined. The germline gives CDR1 MNHNS, CDR2 SASEGT. The CDR3 is 13 residues long. V was clipped by 6 bases and J by 7 bases, with 12 bases between them. CDR3 sequence reads: CASRTNNIEKLFF. The CDR3 DNA reads as TGTGCCAGCAGGACGAATAACATTGAAAAACTGTTTTTT.

The J gene is TRBJ1-5, the V gene TRBV6-6; TRBD1 matches 7 bases. CDR1 is MNHNY, CDR2 SVGAGI, per germline (reference sequence). Trimming took 6 bases from V and 4 from J; bases not matched to a gene: 3. The CDR3 length is 13 residues. CDR3 in amino acids: CASSPQGNQPQHF. The CDR3, as DNA: TGTGCCAGCAGCCCACAGGGGAATCAGCCCCAGCATTTT.

This chain connects TRBV5-1 to TRBJ2-3; 14 bases fit TRBD2. The CDR3 covers 19 residues. Losses at the gene ends were 3 bases for V and 0 bases for J; bases not matched to a gene: 9. Per germline, CDR1 SGHRS and CDR2 YFSETQ. The CDR3, as DNA: TGCGCCAGCAGCTCTCCCGGGACTAGCGGGGGCCTTAGCACAGATACGCAGTATTTT. This translates into CASSSPGTSGGLSTDTQYF.

This chain joins TRBV30 and TRBJ2-5, with TRBD2 as a possible D gene (5 bases). Germline lookup yields CDR1 GTSNPN and CDR2 SVGIG (reference sequence). Trimming took 3 bases from V and 3 from J, leaving 17 bases between them. There are 15 residues in the CDR3. Here the CDR3 reads CAWSIPKPLEETQYF. The CDR3 DNA sequence: TGTGCCTGGAGCATCCCAAAACCACTAGAAGAGACCCAGTACTTC.

The chain has TRBV6-4 and TRBJ1-2, with 10 bases identical to TRBD1. The CDR3 sequence is 15 residues long. The germline V gene has CDR1 MRHNA and CDR2 SNTAGT. Trimming cost V 5 bases and J 8 bases; bases outside gene matches: 11. The CDR3 here is CASSFTGTGEYGYTF. The CDR3 nucleotides are TGTGCCAGCAGTTTTACTGGGACAGGGGAGTACGGCTACACCTTC.

This sequence joins TRBV28 and TRBJ1-2; perhaps TRBD1 as D (6 bases). The CDR3 sequence is 14 residues long. Per the germline V gene, CDR1 is MDHEN and CDR2 is SYDVKM. Between the trimmed V and J ends, which lost 1 base and 7 bases, there was a span of 13 bases. CDR3 protein: CASSLFQGSGGYTF. In DNA form, the CDR3 reads TGTGCCAGCAGTTTATTCCAGGGGTCTGGTGGCTACACCTTC.

This clone was detected a few times. The genes are TRBV15 and TRBJ2-1; D remains ambiguous. Germline loops: CDR1 LNHNV, CDR2 YYDKDF (reference sequence). The CDR3 has 14 residues. V lost 3 bases and J 5 bases, leaving 11 bases between the germline ends. CDR3 DNA: TGTGCCACCAGCAGTTCCGCTGGGCACAATGAGCAGTTCTTC. This sequence encodes CATSSSAGHNEQFF.

The CDR3 DNA follows: TGTGCCAGCAGCTTGGCCTACCGGGATGAGAGCGAGCAGTACTTC. Translated: CASSLAYRDESEQYF. The J gene is TRBJ2-7, the V gene TRBV5-6, with a possible D match to TRBD2 (5 bases). V gave up 0 bases and J gave up 6 bases, with 16 bases separating them. Germline V gives CDR1 SGHDT, CDR2 YYEEEE. The CDR3 loop spans 15 amino acids.

CDR3 DNA: TGTGCCAGCAGTTACCCAGGACAAGTTGAAGCTTTCTTT. Translating it yields CASSYPGQVEAFF. V gene TRBV6-5 combines with J gene TRBJ1-1; weak D call: TRBD1 (5 bases). V lost 2 bases and J lost 7, with 11 bases in between. This CDR3 is 13 amino acids long. CDR1 and CDR2 from the germline V gene are MNHEY and SVGAGI.

This clone was seen a single time. The V call is TRBV5-1, the J call TRBJ2-2; 7 bases line up with TRBD1. The CDR3 extends over 16 amino acids. J gave up 7 bases and V 2 bases, and 11 bases lay outside the gene matches. Germline values: CDR1 SGHRS, CDR2 YFSETQ. In DNA form, the CDR3 reads TGCGCCAGCAGCTTTTCCCGGGACAGAGTTGGCGGGGAGCTGTTTTTT. Amino acids: CASSFSRDRVGGELFF.

To note about this clone: Sequence at one end of the junction differs from germline and may be a read error. The V call is TRBV29-1, the J call TRBJ1-2; D unclear. Germline lookup yields CDR1 SQVTM and CDR2 ANQGSEA. This CDR3 spans 13 amino acids. Here the CDR3 reads CSADWPYATGLAF. CDR3 nucleotides: TGCAGCGCCGACTGGCCGTACGCTACGGGCCTCGCCTTC.

This clone was counted between two and nine times. The chain recombines TRBV19 with TRBJ2-7; unclear D gene. CDR3 length equals 13 residues. Trimming left V 4 bases short and J 2 bases short, with 9 bases between. In germline, CDR1 is LNHDA, CDR2 SQIVND (reference sequence). The CDR3 region has the DNA TGTGCCAGTAGTAATGGCGCTACCTACGAGCAGTACTTC. Translated, it gives CASSNGATYEQYF.